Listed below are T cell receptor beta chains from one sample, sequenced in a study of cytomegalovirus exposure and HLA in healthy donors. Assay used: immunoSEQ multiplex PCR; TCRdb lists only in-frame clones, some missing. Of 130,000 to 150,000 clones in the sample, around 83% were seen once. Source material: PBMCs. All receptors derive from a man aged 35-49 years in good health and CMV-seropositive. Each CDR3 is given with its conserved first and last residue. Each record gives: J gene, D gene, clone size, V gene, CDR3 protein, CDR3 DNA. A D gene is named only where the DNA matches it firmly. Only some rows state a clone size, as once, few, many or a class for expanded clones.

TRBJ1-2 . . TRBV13 CASSSRGVDYGYTF TGTGCCAGCAGCTCACGGGGTGTTGACTATGGCTACACCTTC
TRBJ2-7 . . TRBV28 CAARGADSYEQYF TGTGCCGCCCGAGGAGCGGATTCCTACGAGCAGTACTTC
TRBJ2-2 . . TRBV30 CAWSLGPGELFF TGTGCCTGGAGTCTGGGGCCCGGGGAGCTGTTTTTT
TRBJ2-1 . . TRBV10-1 CASSELGSWSNEQFF TGCGCCAGCAGTGAGTTGGGGAGTTGGTCCAATGAGCAGTTCTTC
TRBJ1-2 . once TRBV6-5 CASRTTQGLSDGYTF TGTGCCAGCAGAACTACACAGGGTCTTAGCGATGGCTACACCTTC
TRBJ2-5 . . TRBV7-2 CASSLVVAIQETQYF TGTGCCAGCAGCTTAGTGGTAGCGATTCAAGAGACCCAGTACTTC
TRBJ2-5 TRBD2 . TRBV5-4 CASRAASGPQETQYF TGTGCCAGCAGGGCGGCTAGCGGGCCCCAAGAGACCCAGTACTTC
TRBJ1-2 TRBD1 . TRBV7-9 CASSTDRAYGYTF TGTGCCAGCAGTACGGACAGGGCCTATGGCTACACCTTC
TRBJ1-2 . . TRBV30 CASNRGAGYGYTF TGTGCCTCGAATCGGGGGGCGGGCTATGGCTACACCTTC
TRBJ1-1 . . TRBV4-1 CASSQGVYGGSANTEAFF TGCGCCAGCAGCCAAGGAGTATATGGAGGATCGGCGAACACTGAAGCTTTCTTT
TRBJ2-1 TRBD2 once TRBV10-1 CASSEVGGRPDNEQFF TGCGCCAGCAGTGAGGTCGGCGGGAGGCCTGACAATGAGCAGTTCTTC
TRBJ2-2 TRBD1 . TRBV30 CAWSRDRGGGELFF TGTGCCTGGAGTAGGGACAGGGGAGGCGGGGAGCTGTTTTTT
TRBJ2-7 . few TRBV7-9 CASSLAEGWSYEQYF TGTGCCAGCAGCTTAGCGGAGGGATGGAGTTACGAGCAGTACTTC
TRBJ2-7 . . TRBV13 CASSLGSGSYEQYF TGTGCCAGCAGCTTAGGTTCAGGGTCCTACGAGCAGTACTTC
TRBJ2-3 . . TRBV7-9 CASSLRRNTDTQYF TGTGCCAGCAGCTTACGCAGAAACACAGATACGCAGTATTTT
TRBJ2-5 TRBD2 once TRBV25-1 CASSGGGAGETQYF TGTGCCAGCAGTGGGGGAGGGGCGGGGGAGACCCAGTACTTC
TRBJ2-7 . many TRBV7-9 CASSHRYGHQLYEQYF TGTGCCAGCAGCCATAGGTATGGGCACCAACTCTACGAGCAGTACTTC
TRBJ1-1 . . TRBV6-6 CASGIREFMNTEAFF TGTGCCAGCGGAATCAGGGAATTCATGAACACTGAAGCTTTCTTT
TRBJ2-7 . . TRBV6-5 CASSYRTDYEQYF TGTGCCAGCAGTTACCGGACAGACTACGAGCAGTACTTC
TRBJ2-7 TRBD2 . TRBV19 CASRGGGSYEQYF TGTGCCAGTAGGGGCGGCGGGAGTTACGAGCAGTACTTC
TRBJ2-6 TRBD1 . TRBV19 CASCPGQGVSGANVLTF TGTGCCAGTTGTCCGGGACAGGGGGTTTCTGGGGCCAACGTCCTGACTTTC
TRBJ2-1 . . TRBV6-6 CASRPGLSGGEQFF TGTGCCAGCAGACCGGGACTCTCGGGTGGTGAGCAGTTCTTC
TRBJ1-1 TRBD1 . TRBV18 CASSRTGIDTEAFF TGTGCCAGCTCAAGGACAGGAATAGACACTGAAGCTTTCTTT
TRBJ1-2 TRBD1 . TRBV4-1 CASSQDDRGQGYTF TGCGCCAGCAGCCAAGATGACAGGGGGCAAGGCTACACCTTC
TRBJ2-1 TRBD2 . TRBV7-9 CSSTPTSIHEQFF TGTTCCAGCACCCCGACTAGCATCCATGAGCAGTTCTTC
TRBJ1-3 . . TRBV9 CASSVVDTYRANTIYF TGTGCCAGCAGCGTAGTGGACACTTACCGGGCAAACACCATATATTTT
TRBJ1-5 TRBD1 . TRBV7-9 CASSEGTGGLLSNQPQHF TGTGCCAGCAGCGAGGGGACAGGGGGGCTGTTGAGCAATCAGCCCCAGCATTTT
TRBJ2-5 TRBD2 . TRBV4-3 CASSQGGGTQKETQYF TGCGCCAGCAGCCAGGGCGGGGGGACCCAAAAAGAGACCCAGTACTTC
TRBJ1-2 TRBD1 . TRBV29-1 CSVGAGQGGGYTF TGCAGCGTTGGTGCGGGACAGGGAGGTGGCTACACCTTC
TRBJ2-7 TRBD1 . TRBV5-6 CASSPPGDRGYSYEQYF TGTGCCAGCAGCCCGCCCGGAGACAGGGGTTATTCCTACGAGCAGTACTTC
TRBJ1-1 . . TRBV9 CASSVSGATEAFF TGTGCCAGCAGCGTATCAGGGGCCACTGAAGCTTTCTTT
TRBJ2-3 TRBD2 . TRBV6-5 CASRPLAGVTDTQYF TGTGCCAGCAGACCCCTAGCGGGAGTAACAGATACGCAGTATTTT
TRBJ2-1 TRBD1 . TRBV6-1 CASRGQTGGNNEQFF TGTGCCAGCCGTGGCCAGACAGGGGGGAACAATGAGCAGTTCTTC
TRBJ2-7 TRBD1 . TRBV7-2 CASSLGGDRGRYEQYF TGTGCCAGCAGCTTAGGGGGGGACAGGGGGCGGTACGAGCAGTACTTC
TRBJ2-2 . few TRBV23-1 CASSPGQTDTGELFF TGCGCCAGCAGTCCCGGACAGACAGACACCGGGGAGCTGTTTTTT
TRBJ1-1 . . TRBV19 CASSIKGASNTEAFF TGTGCCAGTAGTATAAAAGGGGCTTCGAACACTGAAGCTTTCTTT
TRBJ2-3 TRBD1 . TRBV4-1 CASSHTGGITDAQYF TGCGCCAGCAGCCACACAGGGGGCATTACAGATGCGCAGTATTTT
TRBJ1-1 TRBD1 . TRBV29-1 CSADRVDAEAFF TGCAGCGCGGACAGGGTTGATGCTGAAGCTTTCTTT
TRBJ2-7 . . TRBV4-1 CASSQAIREQYF TGCGCCAGCAGCCAAGCTATACGAGAGCAGTACTTC
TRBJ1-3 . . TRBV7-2 CASSFDSGNTIYF TGTGCCAGCAGCTTCGACAGTGGAAACACCATATATTTT
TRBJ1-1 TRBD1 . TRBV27 CASRHRGCEAFF TGTGCCAGCAGACACAGGGGGTGTGAAGCTTTCTTT
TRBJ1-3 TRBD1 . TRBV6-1 CASSEVWGQTGNTIYF TGTGCCAGCAGTGAAGTCTGGGGACAGACTGGAAACACCATATATTTT
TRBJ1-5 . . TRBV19 CASTPGVLVTQPQHF TGTGCCAGTACCCCGGGGGTGCTTGTTACTCAGCCCCAGCATTTT
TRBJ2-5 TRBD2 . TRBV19 CASSGGGAWETQYF TGTGCCAGTAGTGGCGGGGGGGCCTGGGAGACCCAGTACTTC
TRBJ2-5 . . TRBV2 CASSGRQGSETQYF TGTGCCAGCAGTGGTCGCCAGGGAAGTGAGACCCAGTACTTC
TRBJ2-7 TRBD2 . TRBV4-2 CASSQVTSGTYEQYF TGTGCCAGCAGCCAAGTAACTAGCGGAACCTACGAGCAGTACTTC
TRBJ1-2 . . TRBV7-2 CASSLWAVGYTF TGTGCCAGCAGCTTATGGGCAGTAGGCTACACCTTC
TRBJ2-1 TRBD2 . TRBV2 CASSRTSGSSYNEQFF TGTGCCAGCAGCAGGACTAGCGGGAGCTCCTACAATGAGCAGTTCTTC
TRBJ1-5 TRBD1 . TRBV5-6 CASSLGTGVYSNQPQHF TGTGCCAGCAGCTTAGGGACAGGGGTTTATAGCAATCAGCCCCAGCATTTT
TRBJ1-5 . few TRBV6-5 CASRLDGNSNQPQHF TGTGCCAGCAGGTTGGACGGGAATAGCAATCAGCCCCAGCATTTT
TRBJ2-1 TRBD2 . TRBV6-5 CASSDGLAGNNEQFF TGTGCCAGCAGCGATGGACTAGCGGGAAACAATGAGCAGTTCTTC
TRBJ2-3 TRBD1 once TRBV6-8 CASSYEGAPSDTQYF TGTGCCAGCAGTTATGAGGGGGCACCATCAGATACGCAGTATTTT
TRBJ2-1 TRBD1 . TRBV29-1 CSVGDSDYNEQFF TGCAGCGTTGGGGACAGCGATTACAATGAGCAGTTCTTC
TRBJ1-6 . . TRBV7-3 CASSLPGSPLHF TGTGCCAGCAGTCTCCCAGGGTCACCCCTCCACTTT
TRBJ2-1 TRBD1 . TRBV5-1 CASRPGTGTYNEQFF TGCGCCAGCAGACCCGGGACAGGGACCTACAATGAGCAGTTCTTC
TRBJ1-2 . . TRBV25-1 CASSGNPPERYGYTF TGTGCCAGCAGTGGTAATCCCCCAGAACGATATGGCTACACCTTC
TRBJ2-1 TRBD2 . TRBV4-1 CASSQTGGTYNEQFF TGCGCCAGCAGCCAAACGGGGGGGACCTACAATGAGCAGTTCTTC